This entry lists 30 T cell receptor beta chains sequenced from one sample in a study of TIL therapy for anti-PD-1-resistant metastatic lung cancer. The libraries were made with immunoSEQ v3. Sequencing was performed with immunoSEQ multiplex PCR; in TCRdb, only in-frame clones are kept and a portion is missing. The table has over 20,000 clones, roughly 72% seen once. Time point specified: pre-treatment sample, taken before nivolumab and TIL therapy. The tumor samples were excised metastases, mostly pleural nodules or supraclavicular lymph nodes. The material sequenced was tumor tissue, taken at baseline. The receptors here all came from a person between 30 and 80 years old with non-small cell lung cancer.

The chain links TRBV27 to TRBJ1-2; 7 bases map to TRBD1. The V gene's germline CDR1 is MNHEY and CDR2 SMNVEV (reference sequence). Trimming at V came to 5 bases and at J to 2 bases, leaving 8 bases not matched to a gene. The CDR3 covers 15 residues. Here the CDR3 reads CASSQGVRENYGYTF. The CDR3 bases are TGTGCCAGCAGTCAGGGGGTGAGGGAAAACTATGGCTACACCTTC.

This chain connects TRBV11-3 to TRBJ2-3; possibly TRBD1 or TRBD2 for D (5 bases each). The CDR3 contains 16 residues. Trimming took 5 bases from V and 0 from J, leaving 15 bases between them. CDR1 and CDR2 from the germline V gene are SGHNT and YENEEA. In DNA form, the CDR3 reads TGTGCCAGCAGCCCAACTTGGGACCTAAGCACAGATACGCAGTATTTT. Translated: CASSPTWDLSTDTQYF.

This clone was detected a few times. The chain combines TRBV5-5 with TRBJ1-2, with D possibly being TRBD1 (6 bases). CDR3 length: 16 amino acids. Per germline, CDR1 SGHKS and CDR2 YYEKEE (reference sequence). V dropped 1 base and J dropped 4 bases, with 17 bases sitting between them. CDR3 residues: CASSLSRTEYFYGYTF. The CDR3 DNA sequence: TGTGCCAGCAGCTTGTCCCGGACAGAGTACTTCTATGGCTACACCTTC.

Remarks on this clone: The same CDR3 also results from other DNA sequences found in this sample. The CDR3 DNA reads as TGCGCCAGCAGCCTGACAGGGATGAACACTGAAGCTTTCTTT. It yields the protein CASSLTGMNTEAFF. The J gene is TRBJ1-1, the V gene TRBV5-1; 7 bases agree with TRBD1. Per the germline V gene, CDR1 is SGHRS and CDR2 is YFSETQ. With V trimmed by 4 bases and J by 0 bases, 3 bases remained unmatched. This CDR3 is built from 14 residues. Looking up the rest from reference TRBV5-1 and TRBJ1-1 gives the full variable domain: KAGVTQTPRYLIKTRGQQVTLSCSPISGHRSVSWYQQTPGQGLQFLFEYFSETQRNKGNFPGRFSGRQFSNSRSEMNVSTLELGDSALYLCASSLTGMNTEAFFGQGTRLTVV.

This chain links TRBV5-1 with TRBJ1-2; 7 bases fit TRBD1. The CDR3 extends over 15 amino acids. V was clipped by 0 bases and J by 3 bases; unmatched bases: 5. Germline V gene data show CDR1 as SGHRS and CDR2 as YFSETQ. The CDR3 bases are TGCGCCAGCAGCTTGGTGCCCGACAGGGACTATGGCTACACCTTC. This translates into CASSLVPDRDYGYTF.

There are a few counts of this clone. This chain uses TRBV16 with TRBJ1-4; 8 nucleotides match TRBD1. V lost 4 bases, J lost 7 bases, and 5 bases stayed unmatched. CDR3 length: 14 residues. Germline V gives CDR1 KGHSY, CDR2 FQNENV. CDR3 in DNA: TGTGCCAGCAGCCGAGACAGGGGTGGTGAAAAACTGTTTTTT. Translating gives CASSRDRGGEKLFF. The variable domain in full, with the rest retrieved from reference TRBV16 and TRBJ1-4, is GEEVAQTPKHLVRGEGQKAKLYCAPIKGHSYVFWYQQVLKNEFKFLISFQNENVFDETGMPKERFSAKCLPNSPCSLEIQATKLEDSAVYFCASSRDRGGEKLFFGSGTQLSVL.

This chain connects TRBV7-2 to TRBJ2-1, with no clear D. This CDR3 has 15 amino acids. Germline CDR1 SGHTA, CDR2 FQGNSA. V was clipped by 0 bases and J by 7 bases, with 13 bases between them. This CDR3 is CASSLASVWGNEQFF. CDR3 nucleotide sequence: TGTGCCAGCAGCTTAGCATCCGTCTGGGGTAATGAGCAGTTCTTC.

This clone was seen a few times. The chain carries TRBV18 and TRBJ2-5; D gene ambiguous. Germline CDR1 KGHSH, CDR2 LQKENI. The CDR3 loop spans 14 amino acids. V was pared by 1 base and J by 1 base, with 7 bases between. The CDR3 DNA follows: TGTGCCAGCTCACCACAACACCCCCAAGAGACCCAGTACTTC. Translating it yields CASSPQHPQETQYF.

This sequence joins TRBV11-1 and TRBJ1-2; 9 nucleotides align to TRBD1. Per germline, CDR1 SGHAT and CDR2 FQDESV (reference sequence). The CDR3 sequence is 17 residues long. The J segment lost 5 bases and the V segment lost 4 bases, leaving 14 bases of the junction unmatched. CDR3 sequence (DNA): TGTGCCAGCAGCTCCCGGGACAGGGCCCCTCGTAGGTATGGCTACACCTTC. Its translation is CASSSRDRAPRRYGYTF.

This chain uses TRBV25-1 with TRBJ1-2, with no clear D. The CDR3 spans 15 residues. Trimming removed 4 bases at V and 4 bases at J, with 16 bases between. Germline values: CDR1 MGHDK, CDR2 SYGVNS. CDR3 DNA: TGTGCCAGCAGTGCCGCGGGAGACCGGGGCTATGGCTACACCTTC. It yields the protein CASSAAGDRGYGYTF.

The chain combines TRBV7-9 with TRBJ1-2; D might be TRBD1 (5 bases). Between the trimmed V and J ends, which lost 1 base and 5 bases, there was a span of 17 bases. Germline values: CDR1 SEHNR, CDR2 FQNEAQ (reference sequence). This CDR3 spans 16 amino acids. The CDR3 DNA reads TGTGCCAGCAGCTTAGGAGAGGGGCAGGGTTCTTATGGCTACACCTTC. This codes for CASSLGEGQGSYGYTF.

The chain combines TRBV27 with TRBJ2-7, with D perhaps assigned TRBD1 or TRBD2 (6 bases each). Trimming took 2 bases from V and 6 from J, leaving 17 bases between them. The length of the CDR3 is 15 residues. Germline-derived CDR1 and CDR2 are MNHEY and SMNVEV (reference sequence). The CDR3 nucleotides are TGTGCCAGCAGTTTAGGAGCGGGCAGGGGAAGCGAGCAGTACTTC. Translated: CASSLGAGRGSEQYF.

V and J are TRBV6-5 and TRBJ1-3, with TRBD1 matching 7 bases. The CDR3 has 15 residues. Trimming cost V 2 bases and J 3 bases; bases outside gene matches: 4. Germline V lookup: CDR1 MNHEY, CDR2 SVGAGI. For the CDR3, the DNA is TGTGCCAGCAGTTACGCGACAGGGAGTGGAAACACCATATATTTT. The encoded protein is CASSYATGSGNTIYF.

This chain links TRBV7-2 with TRBJ2-5; TRBD2 matches at 11 bases. Looked up from germline, CDR1 is SGHTA and CDR2 is FQGNSA. The CDR3 totals 16 residues. V lost 1 base and J lost 5; bases outside the gene matches: 6. DNA for the CDR3: TGTGCCAGCAGCTTAGTAGCGGGGGGGGAGTATGAGACCCAGTACTTC. This gives the protein CASSLVAGGEYETQYF.

This clone was detected only once. The genes are TRBV5-1 and TRBJ2-1, with TRBD2 matching over 15 bases. Looked up from germline, CDR1 is SGHRS and CDR2 is YFSETQ. V trimming: 0 bases; J trimming: 10 bases; junction bases outside the gene matches: 5. The CDR3 loop spans 16 amino acids. CDR3 coding DNA: TGCGCCAGCAGCTTGGAGGGACTAGCGGGGGGCGGGGAGCAGTTCTTC. It codes for CASSLEGLAGGGEQFF. Full variable domain (outside the CDR3, taken from reference TRBV5-1 and TRBJ2-1): KAGVTQTPRYLIKTRGQQVTLSCSPISGHRSVSWYQQTPGQGLQFLFEYFSETQRNKGNFPGRFSGRQFSNSRSEMNVSTLELGDSALYLCASSLEGLAGGGEQFFGPGTRLTVL.

The rearrangement joins TRBV30 to TRBJ2-7; 8 bases are shared with TRBD1. The V segment lost 3 bases and the J segment 0 bases; nucleotides outside the gene matches: 4. CDR1 GTSNPN and CDR2 SVGIG come from the germline V gene (reference sequence). The CDR3 has 14 residues. The CDR3 coding sequence is TGTGCCTGGAGCCGGGACAGGCTCTCCTACGAGCAGTACTTC. Residues: CAWSRDRLSYEQYF. Supplemented by reference TRBV30 and TRBJ2-7, the full variable domain reads SQTIHQWPATLVQPVGSPLSLECTVEGTSNPNLYWYRQAAGRGLQLLFYSVGIGQISSEVPQNLSASRPQDRQFILSSKKLLLSDSGFYLCAWSRDRLSYEQYFGPGTRLTVT.

V is TRBV7-2 and J is TRBJ1-6, with D perhaps matching TRBD1 (5 bases). Trimming took off 6 bases at V and 7 bases at J, with 16 bases between the two ends. Germline V gene lookup returns CDR1 SGHTA and CDR2 FQGNSA. The CDR3 consists of 15 residues. The CDR3 DNA reads TGTGCCAGCAGGGTTGTCGGGGGTATGAATTCACCCCTCCACTTT. As protein: CASRVVGGMNSPLHF.

This clone has just a few counts. The gene calls are TRBV5-1 and TRBJ2-6; D perhaps matches TRBD1 (5 bases). V lost 5 bases and J 2 bases, leaving 8 bases between the germline ends. Germline CDR1 SGHRS, CDR2 YFSETQ. This CDR3 contains 14 residues. The CDR3 DNA sequence: TGCGCCAGCAGACACAGGCCTGGGGCCAACGTCCTGACTTTC. Amino acid sequence: CASRHRPGANVLTF.

This clone has a handful of counts. V gene TRBV5-1 combines with J gene TRBJ1-1; 9 nucleotides line up with TRBD1. The CDR3 has 15 residues. The V gene end was trimmed by 4 bases and the J gene end by 1 base; junction bases not matched to a gene: 5. CDR1 is SGHRS and CDR2 is YFSETQ in the germline V gene. CDR3: CASSAGDRENTEAFF. The CDR3, as DNA: TGCGCCAGCAGCGCCGGGGACAGGGAGAACACTGAAGCTTTCTTT.

V usage is TRBV6-5 and J usage is TRBJ2-2; unclear D gene. CDR1 MNHEY and CDR2 SVGAGI come from the germline V gene. V was pared by 6 bases and J by 5 bases, with 10 bases between. The CDR3 has 13 residues. The CDR3: CASRQTVTGELFF. CDR3 DNA: TGTGCCAGCAGGCAAACGGTAACCGGGGAGCTGTTTTTT.

This clone is categorized as medium-sized. The V gene is TRBV7-2, the J gene TRBJ1-6; no clear D. V was cut by 2 bases and J by 6 bases, with 11 bases left in between. Per germline, CDR1 SGHTA and CDR2 FQGNSA. The CDR3 runs 15 residues. The CDR3 DNA sequence: TGTGCCAGCAGCTTAAGTAGCGGCACTAATTCACCCCTCCACTTT. The encoded protein is CASSLSSGTNSPLHF.

J is TRBJ1-2 and V is TRBV27; no definite D call. Germline V gene sequence: CDR1 MNHEY, CDR2 SMNVEV (reference sequence). This CDR3 spans 16 amino acids. V was clipped by 5 bases and J by 2 bases, with 18 bases between them. The CDR3 loop reads CASSARTAGLNYGYTF. The CDR3 coding sequence is TGTGCCAGCAGTGCCAGGACCGCAGGTCTCAACTATGGCTACACCTTC.

The J gene is TRBJ1-4, the V gene TRBV4-1; D is unclear. The CDR3 spans 16 residues. The germline gives CDR1 MGHRA, CDR2 YSYEKL. The V end was cut by 4 bases, the J end by 0 bases, with 12 bases between. CDR3 residues: CASSRSPRATNEKLFF. As DNA, the CDR3 is TGCGCCAGCAGCCGAAGCCCCAGAGCAACTAATGAAAAACTGTTTTTT.

The chain recombines TRBV10-1 with TRBJ2-7; TRBD1 is a possible D gene (5 bases). CDR3 length: 15 amino acids. Deletions cut 0 bases from V and 5 bases from J, with 14 bases between. Germline V gives CDR1 WNHNN, CDR2 SYGVQD (reference sequence). The DNA for the CDR3 is TGCGCCAGCAGTGAGTCTGGGCAGGGAATCCACGAGCAGTACTTC. Its protein is CASSESGQGIHEQYF.

The V and J genes are TRBV19 and TRBJ1-4; D is uncertain. The germline gives CDR1 LNHDA, CDR2 SQIVND (reference sequence). This CDR3 is built from 14 residues. The germline V and J ends were trimmed by 3 bases and 7 bases, with 12 bases remaining between them. The CDR3 spells CASSMQGRSEKLFF. The CDR3, as DNA: TGTGCCAGTAGTATGCAAGGAAGAAGTGAAAAACTGTTTTTT.

V usage is TRBV7-2 and J usage is TRBJ2-7; 11 nucleotides align to TRBD2. CDR1 is SGHTA and CDR2 is FQGNSA in the germline V gene. This CDR3 has 16 amino acids. The V and J ends lost 5 bases and 4 bases, in that order; junction bases with no gene match: 10. Here the CDR3 reads CASSLLSSGGLYEQYF. The CDR3 DNA sequence: TGTGCCAGCAGCCTCCTCTCTAGCGGGGGGTTATACGAGCAGTACTTC.

This chain links TRBV19 with TRBJ2-1, with D unresolved. This CDR3 has 11 amino acids. From germline, CDR1 is LNHDA and CDR2 SQIVND (reference sequence). Trimming stripped 4 bases from V and 9 bases from J, with 7 bases between. The CDR3 DNA follows: TGTGCCAGTAGTAACTCGGCTGAGCAGTTCTTC. Translated: CASSNSAEQFF.

This clone was detected a few times. The J gene is TRBJ2-7, the V gene TRBV5-5, with D possibly TRBD1 on 6 matching bases. The V gene lost 0 bases and the J gene lost 2 bases, with 12 bases spanning the gap. CDR3 length: 15 residues. Germline lookup yields CDR1 SGHKS and CDR2 YYEKEE (reference sequence). DNA of the CDR3: TGTGCCAGCAGCTTGGGTCGGGACACCACCTACGAGCAGTACTTC. Translating it yields CASSLGRDTTYEQYF.

V and J are TRBV7-9 and TRBJ1-2, with 8 bases lining up with TRBD1. This CDR3 is built from 16 residues. V was clipped by 1 base and J by 2 bases; unmatched bases: 6. CDR1 is SEHNR, CDR2 FQNEAQ, per germline (reference sequence). The CDR3 DNA follows: TGTGCCAGCAGCTTAGAGACGGACAGGGCAAACTATGGCTACACCTTC. Protein sequence: CASSLETDRANYGYTF.

The CDR3 nucleotides are TGTGCCTGGAGTGGACGGGGGCTAAACACCTTC. It is translated as CAWSGRGLNTF. This chain joins TRBV30 and TRBJ1-2; D perhaps matches TRBD1 (6 bases). Looked up from germline, CDR1 is GTSNPN and CDR2 is SVGIG (reference sequence). This CDR3 contains 11 residues. V gave up 1 base and J gave up 12 bases, with 12 bases separating them.